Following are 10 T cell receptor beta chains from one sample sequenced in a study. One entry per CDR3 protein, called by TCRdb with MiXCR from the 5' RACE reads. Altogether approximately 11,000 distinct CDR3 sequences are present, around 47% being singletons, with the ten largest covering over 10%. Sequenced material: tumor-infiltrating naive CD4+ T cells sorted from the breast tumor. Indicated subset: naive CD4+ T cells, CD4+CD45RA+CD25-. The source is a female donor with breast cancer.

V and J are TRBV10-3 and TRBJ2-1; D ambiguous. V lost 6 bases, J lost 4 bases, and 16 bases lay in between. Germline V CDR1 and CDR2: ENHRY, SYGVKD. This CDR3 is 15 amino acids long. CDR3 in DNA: TGTGCCATCAGGGACGTTCTGCCGGGTTACAATGAGCAGTTCTTC. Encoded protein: CAIRDVLPGYNEQFF.

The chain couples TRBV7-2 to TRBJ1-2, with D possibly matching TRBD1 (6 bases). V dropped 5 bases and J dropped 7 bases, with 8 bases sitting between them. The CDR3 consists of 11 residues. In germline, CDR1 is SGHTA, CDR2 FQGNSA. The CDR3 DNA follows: TGTGCCAGCAGCACAGGGCTTGGCTACACCTTC. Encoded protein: CASSTGLGYTF.

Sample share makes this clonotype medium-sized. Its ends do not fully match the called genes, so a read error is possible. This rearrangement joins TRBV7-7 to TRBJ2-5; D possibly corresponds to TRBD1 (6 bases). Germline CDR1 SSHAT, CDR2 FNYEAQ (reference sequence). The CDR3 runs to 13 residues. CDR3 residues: CASSSYREWTQYF. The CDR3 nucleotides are TGTGCTAGCAGCTCTTACAGGGAATGGACCCAGTACTTC.

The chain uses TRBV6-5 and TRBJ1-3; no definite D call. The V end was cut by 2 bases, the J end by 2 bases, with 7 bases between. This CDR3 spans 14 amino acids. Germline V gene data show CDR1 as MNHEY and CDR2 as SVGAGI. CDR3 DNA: TGTGCCAGCAGTTACAAGGCGGCTGGAAACACCATATATTTT. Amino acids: CASSYKAAGNTIYF.

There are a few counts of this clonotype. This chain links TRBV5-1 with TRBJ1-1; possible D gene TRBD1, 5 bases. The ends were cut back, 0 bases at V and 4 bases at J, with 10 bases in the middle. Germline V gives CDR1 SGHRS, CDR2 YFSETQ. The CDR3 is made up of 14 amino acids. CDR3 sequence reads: CASSLGQGVTEAFF. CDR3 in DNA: TGCGCCAGCAGCTTGGGTCAGGGCGTCACTGAAGCTTTCTTT.

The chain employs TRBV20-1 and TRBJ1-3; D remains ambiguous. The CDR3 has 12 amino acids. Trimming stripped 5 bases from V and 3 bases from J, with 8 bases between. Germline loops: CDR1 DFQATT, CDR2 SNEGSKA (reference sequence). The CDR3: CSASPVGNTIYF. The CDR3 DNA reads TGCAGTGCTTCCCCAGTTGGAAACACCATATATTTT.

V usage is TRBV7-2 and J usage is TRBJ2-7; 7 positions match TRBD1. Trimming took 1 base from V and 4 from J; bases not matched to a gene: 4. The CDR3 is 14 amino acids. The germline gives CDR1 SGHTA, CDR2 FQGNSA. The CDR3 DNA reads TGTGCCAGCAGCTTAGGGGGACAGTTTTACGAGCAGTACTTC. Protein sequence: CASSLGGQFYEQYF.

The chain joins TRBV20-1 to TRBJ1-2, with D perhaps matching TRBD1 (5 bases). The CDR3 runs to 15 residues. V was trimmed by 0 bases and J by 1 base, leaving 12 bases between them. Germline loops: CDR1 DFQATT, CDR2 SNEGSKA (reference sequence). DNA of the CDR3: TGCAGTGCTAGAGATTGGGGACGTAGTAACTATGGCTACACCTTC. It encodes CSARDWGRSNYGYTF.

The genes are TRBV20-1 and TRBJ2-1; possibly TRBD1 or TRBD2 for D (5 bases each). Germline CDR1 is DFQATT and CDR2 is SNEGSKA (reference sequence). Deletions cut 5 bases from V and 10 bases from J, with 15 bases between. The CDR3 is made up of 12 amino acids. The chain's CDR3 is CSAQDGRDEQFF. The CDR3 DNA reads TGCAGTGCTCAAGACGGACGGGACGAGCAGTTCTTC.

CDR3 protein: CASSPRETQYF. The CDR3 DNA reads TGTGCCAGCAGTCCGAGAGAGACCCAGTACTTC. The chain carries TRBV7-2 and TRBJ2-5, with D hard to call. The CDR3 length is 11 residues. The V and J ends lost 6 bases and 4 bases respectively, with 6 bases between them. Germline CDR1 reads SGHTA; CDR2 reads FQGNSA.